This T cell receptor (beta chain) is from a study of blood T cell repertoires in COVID-19. Sequenced by immunoSEQ multiplex PCR; TCRdb stores in-frame clones only, minus some. Here the sample spans some 160,000 clones, approximately 83% being singletons. The length of the CDR3 is 13 residues. CDR1 and CDR2 from the germline V gene are GTSNPN and SVGIG (reference sequence). J lost 5 bases, V lost 5 bases, and 5 bases had no gene match. This clone was detected only a few times. The sample comprised peripheral blood. The TCR was taken from an elderly woman with acute or convalescent COVID-19. V is TRBV30 and J is TRBJ2-1, with 8 positions matching TRBD2. CDR3 nucleotides: TGTGCCTGGCGGGAGGGCCGCAACAATGAGCAGTTCTTC. The encoded protein is CAWREGRNNEQFF. The full variable domain, in which reference TRBV30 and TRBJ2-1 provide the parts outside the CDR3, is SQTIHQWPATLVQPVGSPLSLECTVEGTSNPNLYWYRQAAGRGLQLLFYSVGIGQISSEVPQNLSASRPQDRQFILSSKKLLLSDSGFYLCAWREGRNNEQFFGPGTRLTVL.